This TCR beta chain stems from a study of T cell responses to AZD1222 COVID-19 vaccine. Regarding the study as a whole: A reported finding is that nearly half of spike-specific TCRs target unmutated variant regions.

Both about-4-week and about-12-week second-dose recipients were combined. Remarks on this clone: The antigen is unknown.

The protocol was immunoSEQ multiplex PCR, while the TCRdb copy is restricted to in-frame clones and leaves out a portion. The sample lists some 170,000 clones, about 90% occurring once. V was clipped by 3 bases and J by 3 bases, with 17 bases between them. Germline CDR1 reads SGDLS; CDR2 reads YYNGEE. The CDR3 consists of 16 residues. The TCR sequence derives from an adult who received the AZD1222 COVID-19 vaccine. The chain has TRBV9 and TRBJ2-3, with D possibly being TRBD1 (8 bases). The sequencing here drew on peripheral blood, taken 28 days after the second AZD1222 dose. CDR3 amino acids: CASSAAGGGGTDTQYF. The CDR3 nucleotides are TGTGCCAGCAGCGCCGCAGGGGGCGGGGGTACAGATACGCAGTATTTT.